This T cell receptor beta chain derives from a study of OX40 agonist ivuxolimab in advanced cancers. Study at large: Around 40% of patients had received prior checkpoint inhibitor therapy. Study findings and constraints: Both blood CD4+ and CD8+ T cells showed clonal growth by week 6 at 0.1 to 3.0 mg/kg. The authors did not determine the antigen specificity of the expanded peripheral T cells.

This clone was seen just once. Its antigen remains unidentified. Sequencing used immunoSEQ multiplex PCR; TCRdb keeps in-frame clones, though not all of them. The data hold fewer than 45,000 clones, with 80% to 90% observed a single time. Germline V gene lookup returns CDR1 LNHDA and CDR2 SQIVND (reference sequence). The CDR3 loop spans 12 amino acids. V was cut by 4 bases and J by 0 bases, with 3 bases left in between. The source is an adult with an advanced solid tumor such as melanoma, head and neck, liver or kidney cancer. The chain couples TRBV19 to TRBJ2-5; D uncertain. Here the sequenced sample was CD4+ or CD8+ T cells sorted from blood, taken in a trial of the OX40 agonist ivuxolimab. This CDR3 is CASSSNQETQYF. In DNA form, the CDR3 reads TGTGCCAGTAGTAGTAACCAAGAGACCCAGTACTTC.